The rows below give T cell receptor beta chains drawn from one sample of a study of cytomegalovirus exposure and HLA in healthy donors. TCRdb's table, derived via immunoSEQ multiplex PCR, lists solely in-frame clones and lacks some. This sample has around 80,000 clones, with around 76% found just once. The sample comprised PBMCs. These receptors originate from a man between 35 and 55 years old in good health and CMV-seronegative. Each CDR3 is given without its conserved first and last residue.

V gene	J gene	CDR3 protein
TRBV28	TRBJ2-2	ASTSPGGRRAGELF
TRBV7-8	TRBJ1-1	ASSLSRNTEAF
TRBV7-9	TRBJ2-7	ASSLRDSTYEQY
TRBV7-9	TRBJ2-5	ASSFRDQETQY
TRBV5-1	TRBJ2-7	ASSLGGTALYEQY
TRBV9	TRBJ2-1	ASSAAGLASNEQF
TRBV5-6	TRBJ2-1	ASSRDRGHEQF
TRBV7-3	TRBJ2-6	ASSPSDGANVLT
TRBV11-2	TRBJ2-1	ASSFSLNMNNEQF
TRBV28	TRBJ2-3	ASIRAGVLTDTQY
TRBV18	TRBJ1-2	ASSPGAAVPVGYT
TRBV28	TRBJ2-1	ASSSGLAGEAAEQF
TRBV12-5	TRBJ2-7	ASGLTGNEQY
TRBV10-3	TRBJ1-1	ASWTDQNTEAF
TRBV30	TRBJ2-5	AWSGGWGETQY
TRBV28	TRBJ1-1	ASSPITGEAF
TRBV5-1	TRBJ2-1	ASSLGVGVAYNEQF
TRBV25-1	TRBJ2-1	ASSHSSSYNEQF
TRBV7-7	TRBJ2-2	ASSLSLTGELF
TRBV2	TRBJ1-2	ASTPSEGTNGYT
TRBV19	TRBJ1-1	ASSMGAGAEAF
TRBV9	TRBJ2-5	ASSAGPTRQETQY